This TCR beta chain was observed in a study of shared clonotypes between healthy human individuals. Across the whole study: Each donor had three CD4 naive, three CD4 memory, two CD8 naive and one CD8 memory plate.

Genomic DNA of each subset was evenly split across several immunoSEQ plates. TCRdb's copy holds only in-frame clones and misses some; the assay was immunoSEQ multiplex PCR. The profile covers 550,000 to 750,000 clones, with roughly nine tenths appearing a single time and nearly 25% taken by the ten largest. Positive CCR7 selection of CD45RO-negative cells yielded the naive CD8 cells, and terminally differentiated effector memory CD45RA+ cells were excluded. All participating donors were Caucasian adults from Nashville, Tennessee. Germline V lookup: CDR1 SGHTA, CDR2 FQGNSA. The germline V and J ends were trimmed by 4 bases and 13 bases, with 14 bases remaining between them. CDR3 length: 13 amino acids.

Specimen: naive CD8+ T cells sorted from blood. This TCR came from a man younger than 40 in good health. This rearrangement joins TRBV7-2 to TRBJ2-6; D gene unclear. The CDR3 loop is CASSSTPGQVLTF. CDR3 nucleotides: TGTGCCAGCAGCTCAACCCCCGGTCAGGTCCTGACTTTC.